Described below is a single T cell receptor beta chain sequence and its context. The protocol was immunoSEQ multiplex PCR, while the TCRdb copy is restricted to in-frame clones and leaves out a portion. The sample carries approximately 2.3 million clones, roughly 93% recorded once. V dropped 2 bases and J dropped 1; count of bases not matched to a gene: 8. Germline V gene sequence: CDR1 LNHNV, CDR2 YYDKDF (reference sequence). This CDR3 region has 16 residues. This sample stems from a study of shared clonotypes between healthy human individuals. The source is a man aged 18-30 years in good health. Some clones in this sample may be carry-over from other donors' samples. The specimen was naive CD4+ T cells from PBMCs. Described subset: CD45RA+ positively selected. This chain joins TRBV15 and TRBJ2-7, with TRBD1 matching 7 bases. CDR3 DNA: TGTGCCACCAGCAGACGGGACAGCAAGTCATCCTACGAGCAGTACTTC. It yields the protein CATSRRDSKSSYEQYF.